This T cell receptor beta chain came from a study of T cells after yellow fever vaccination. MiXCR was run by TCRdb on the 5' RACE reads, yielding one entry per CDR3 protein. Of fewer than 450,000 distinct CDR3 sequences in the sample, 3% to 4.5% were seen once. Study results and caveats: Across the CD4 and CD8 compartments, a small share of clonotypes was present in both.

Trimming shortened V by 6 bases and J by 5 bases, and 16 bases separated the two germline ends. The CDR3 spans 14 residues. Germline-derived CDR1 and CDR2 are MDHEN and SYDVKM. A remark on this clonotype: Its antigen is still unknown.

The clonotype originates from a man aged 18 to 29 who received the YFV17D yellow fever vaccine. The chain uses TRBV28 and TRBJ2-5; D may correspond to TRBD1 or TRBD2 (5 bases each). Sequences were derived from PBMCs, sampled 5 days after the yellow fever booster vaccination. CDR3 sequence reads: CASSPPRGWETQYF. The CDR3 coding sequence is TGTGCCAGCAGCCCCCCGAGGGGATGGGAGACCCAGTACTTC.